This record covers a single T cell receptor beta chain. Its antigen is undetermined. These data come from a study of T cell clonotyping in hematopoietic cell transplantation. Points from the study as a whole: Broader posttransplant TCR repertoire diversity was predicted by graft donor and pretransplant recipient Inverse Simpson Index values.

Assay: immunoSEQ multiplex PCR; the TCRdb copy retains only in-frame clones and omits some. The table lists under 45,000 clones, about 95% of them singletons. The junction had 6 bases not matched to a gene; V was cut back by 2 bases and J by 4 bases. The CDR3 spans 15 residues. CDR1 is MNHNS, CDR2 SASEGT, per germline. The sample's time point: recipient sample about 28 days before transplant, after cytoreduction. The sequence was collected from a man in his forties or fifties with chronic myeloid leukemia. Some clones in this sample may be carry-over from other donors' samples. The specimen was peripheral blood mononuclear cells, collected before stem cell transplant. The rearrangement links TRBV6-1 to TRBJ1-1; 8 nucleotides align to TRBD1. CDR3 bases: TGTGCCAGCAGTGAATTGAACAGGGGGGGCACTGAAGCTTTCTTT. This sequence encodes CASSELNRGGTEAFF.